This T cell receptor beta chain was recovered during a study of blood T cell repertoires in COVID-19. Per the original data handling: Amplification with reference gene primers provided the estimates of nucleated cell counts. Profiling relied on immunoSEQ multiplex PCR, and the TCRdb table lists in-frame clones only, not all of them. V and J calls and clone size follow that table, whereas D and trimming were derived from the DNA. Of some 320,000 clones in the sample, 75% to 90% were seen once. This clone was seen just once. Which cohort a participant joined came from the clinical history participants gave. The CDR3 consists of 16 residues. V was pared by 0 bases and J by 1 base, with 12 bases between. In germline, CDR1 is MGHRA, CDR2 YSYEKL.

Material: PBMCs or T cells enriched from blood (not recorded which). The receptor comes from a woman aged 30 to 39 who had been exposed to COVID-19. The chain carries TRBV4-1 and TRBJ1-1; D perhaps matches TRBD1 (6 bases). CDR3: CASSQETGLTNTEAFF. The CDR3 DNA reads as TGCGCCAGCAGCCAAGAGACAGGTCTAACGAACACTGAAGCTTTCTTT.